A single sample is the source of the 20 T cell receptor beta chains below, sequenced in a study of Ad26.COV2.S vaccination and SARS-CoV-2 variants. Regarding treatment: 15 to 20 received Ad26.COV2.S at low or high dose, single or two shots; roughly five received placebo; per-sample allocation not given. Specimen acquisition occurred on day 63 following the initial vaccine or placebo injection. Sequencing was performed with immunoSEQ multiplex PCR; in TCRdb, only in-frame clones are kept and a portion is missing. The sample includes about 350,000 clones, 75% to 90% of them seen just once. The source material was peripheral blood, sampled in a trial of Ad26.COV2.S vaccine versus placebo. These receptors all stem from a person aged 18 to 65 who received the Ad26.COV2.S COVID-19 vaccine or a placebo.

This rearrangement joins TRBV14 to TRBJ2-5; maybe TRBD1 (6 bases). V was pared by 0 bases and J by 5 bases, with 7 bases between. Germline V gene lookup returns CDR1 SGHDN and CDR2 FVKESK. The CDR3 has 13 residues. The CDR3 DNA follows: TGTGCCAGCAGCCAAGATACAGGGGAGACCCAGTACTTC. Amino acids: CASSQDTGETQYF.

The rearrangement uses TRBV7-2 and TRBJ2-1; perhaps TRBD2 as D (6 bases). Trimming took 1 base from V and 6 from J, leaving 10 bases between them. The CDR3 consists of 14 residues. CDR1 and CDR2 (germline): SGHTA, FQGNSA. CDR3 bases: TGTGCCAGCAGCTTAGTAGGCGGGATCAATGAGCAGTTCTTC. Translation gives CASSLVGGINEQFF.

The CDR3: CAISAGDRDEQYF. The CDR3 region has the DNA TGTGCCATCAGTGCAGGGGACAGGGACGAGCAGTACTTC. The chain employs TRBV10-3 and TRBJ2-7; the match to TRBD1 covers 9 bases. In germline, CDR1 is ENHRY, CDR2 SYGVKD. The length of the CDR3 is 13 residues. V lost 4 bases to trimming and J lost 5 bases; unmatched junction nucleotides: 3.

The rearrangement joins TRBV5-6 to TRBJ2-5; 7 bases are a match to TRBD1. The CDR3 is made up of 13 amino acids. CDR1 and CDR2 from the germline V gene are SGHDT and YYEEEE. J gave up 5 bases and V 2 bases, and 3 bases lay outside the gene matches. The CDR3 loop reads CASSFTGVETQYF. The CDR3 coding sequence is TGTGCCAGCAGCTTTACAGGGGTCGAGACCCAGTACTTC.

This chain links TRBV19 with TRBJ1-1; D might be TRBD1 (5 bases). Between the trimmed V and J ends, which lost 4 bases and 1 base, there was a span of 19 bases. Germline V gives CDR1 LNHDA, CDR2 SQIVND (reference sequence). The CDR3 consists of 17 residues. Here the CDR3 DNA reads TGTGCCAGTAGTAATCCCCGCCGGCGGGGGACGAACACTGAAGCTTTCTTT. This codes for CASSNPRRRGTNTEAFF.

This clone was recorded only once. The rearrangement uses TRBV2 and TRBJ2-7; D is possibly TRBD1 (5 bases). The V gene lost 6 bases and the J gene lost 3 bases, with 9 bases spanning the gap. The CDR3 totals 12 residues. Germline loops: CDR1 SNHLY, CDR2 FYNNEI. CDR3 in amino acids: CASRQDVYEQYF. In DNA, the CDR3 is TGTGCCAGCAGACAGGATGTCTACGAGCAGTACTTC. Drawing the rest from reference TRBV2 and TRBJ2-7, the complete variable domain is EPEVTQTPSHQVTQMGQEVILRCVPISNHLYFYWYRQILGQKVEFLVSFYNNEISEKSEIFDDQFSVERPDGSNFTLKIRSTKLEDSAMYFCASRQDVYEQYFGPGTRLTVT.

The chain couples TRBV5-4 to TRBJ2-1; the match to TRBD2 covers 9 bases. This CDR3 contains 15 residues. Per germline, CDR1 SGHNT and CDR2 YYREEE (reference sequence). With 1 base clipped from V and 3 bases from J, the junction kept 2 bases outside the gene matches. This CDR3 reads CASSLTSGFYNEQFF. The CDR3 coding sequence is TGTGCCAGCAGCTTGACTAGCGGGTTCTACAATGAGCAGTTCTTC.

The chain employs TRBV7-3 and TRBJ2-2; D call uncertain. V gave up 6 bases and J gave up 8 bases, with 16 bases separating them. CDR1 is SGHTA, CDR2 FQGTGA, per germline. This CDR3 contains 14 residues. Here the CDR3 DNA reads TGTGCCAGCAGTATCACCCTAGATGGGGGGGAGCTGTTTTTT. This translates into CASSITLDGGELFF.

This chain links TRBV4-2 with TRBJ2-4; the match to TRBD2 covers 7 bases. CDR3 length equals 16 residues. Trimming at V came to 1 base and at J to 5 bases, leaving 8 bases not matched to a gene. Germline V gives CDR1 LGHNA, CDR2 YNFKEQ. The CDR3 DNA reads TGTGCCAGCAGCCAAGGCCCAGCGGGGCCAGAAAACATTCAGTACTTC. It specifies CASSQGPAGPENIQYF.

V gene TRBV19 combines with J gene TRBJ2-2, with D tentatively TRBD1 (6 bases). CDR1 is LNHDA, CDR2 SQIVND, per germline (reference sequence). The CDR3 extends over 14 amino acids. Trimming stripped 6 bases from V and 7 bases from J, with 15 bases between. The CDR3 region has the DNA TGTGCCAGTAGGTCAACCGGACAGTTCGGGGAGCTGTTTTTT. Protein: CASRSTGQFGELFF.

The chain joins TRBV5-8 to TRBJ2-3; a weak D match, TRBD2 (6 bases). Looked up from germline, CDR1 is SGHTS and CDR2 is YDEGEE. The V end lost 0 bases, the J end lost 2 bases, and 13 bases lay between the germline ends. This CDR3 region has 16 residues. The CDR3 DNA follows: TGTGCCAGCAGCTTGGGGGCAGGCGGGAACACAGATACGCAGTATTTT. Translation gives CASSLGAGGNTDTQYF.

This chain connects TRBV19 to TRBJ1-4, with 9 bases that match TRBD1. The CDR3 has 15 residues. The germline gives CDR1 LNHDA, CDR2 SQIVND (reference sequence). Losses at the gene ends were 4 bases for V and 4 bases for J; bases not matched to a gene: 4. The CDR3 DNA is TGTGCCAGTAGTACAGGACAGGGGAGTAATGAAAAACTGTTTTTT. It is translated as CASSTGQGSNEKLFF.

CDR3 sequence (DNA): TGCAGTGCTAGTCCGGGGGGGCCAACAGATACGCAGTATTTT. Amino acids: CSASPGGPTDTQYF. J is TRBJ2-3 and V is TRBV20-1, with TRBD2 matching over 8 bases. Trimming took 3 bases from V and 3 from J; bases not matched to a gene: 5. Germline lookup yields CDR1 DFQATT and CDR2 SNEGSKA (reference sequence). The CDR3 is 14 residues long.

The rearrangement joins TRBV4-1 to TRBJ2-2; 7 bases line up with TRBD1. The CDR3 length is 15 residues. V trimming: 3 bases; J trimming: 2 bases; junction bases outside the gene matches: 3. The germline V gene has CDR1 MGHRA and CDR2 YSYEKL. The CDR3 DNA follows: TGCGCCAGCAGCCATACAGGGGAAAACACCGGGGAGCTGTTTTTT. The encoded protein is CASSHTGENTGELFF.

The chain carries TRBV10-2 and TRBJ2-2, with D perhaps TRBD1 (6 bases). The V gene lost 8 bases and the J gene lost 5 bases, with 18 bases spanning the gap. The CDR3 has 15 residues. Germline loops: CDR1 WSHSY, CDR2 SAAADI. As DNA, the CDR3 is TGCGCCAGCCGCACGATGGGGGCGGGTACCGGGGAGCTGTTTTTT. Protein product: CASRTMGAGTGELFF.

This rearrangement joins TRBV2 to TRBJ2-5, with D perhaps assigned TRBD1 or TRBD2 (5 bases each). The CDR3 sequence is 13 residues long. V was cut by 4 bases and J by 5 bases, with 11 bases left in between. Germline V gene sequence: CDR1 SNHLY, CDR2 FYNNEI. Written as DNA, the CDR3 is TGTGCCAGCAGTGGAGGGGAATTCGAGACCCAGTACTTC. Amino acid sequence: CASSGGEFETQYF.

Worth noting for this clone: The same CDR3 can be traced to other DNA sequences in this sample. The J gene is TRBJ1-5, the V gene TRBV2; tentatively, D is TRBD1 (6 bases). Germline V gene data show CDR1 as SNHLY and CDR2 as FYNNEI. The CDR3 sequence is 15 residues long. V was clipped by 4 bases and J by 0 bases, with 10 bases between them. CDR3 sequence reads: CASSGGQYSNQPQHF. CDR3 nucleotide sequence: TGTGCCAGCAGTGGTGGACAGTATAGCAATCAGCCCCAGCATTTT.

DNA of the CDR3: TGCAGCGGTAAGAACAGGGCGGAGGACGCTGAAGCTTTCTTT. It encodes CSGKNRAEDAEAFF. This chain connects TRBV29-1 to TRBJ1-1; D perhaps matches TRBD1 (6 bases). CDR1 is SQVTM and CDR2 is ANQGSEA in the germline V gene. Trimming removed 7 bases from V and 6 bases from J, with 21 bases in between. The CDR3 runs to 14 residues.

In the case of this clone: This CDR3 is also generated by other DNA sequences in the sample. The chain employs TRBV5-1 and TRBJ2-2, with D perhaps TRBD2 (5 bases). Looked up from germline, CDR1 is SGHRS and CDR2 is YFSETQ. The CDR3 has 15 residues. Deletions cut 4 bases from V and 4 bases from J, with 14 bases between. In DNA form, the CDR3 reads TGCGCCAGCAGCCTGGGAGTTCTCGGCACCGGGGAGCTGTTTTTT. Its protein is CASSLGVLGTGELFF.

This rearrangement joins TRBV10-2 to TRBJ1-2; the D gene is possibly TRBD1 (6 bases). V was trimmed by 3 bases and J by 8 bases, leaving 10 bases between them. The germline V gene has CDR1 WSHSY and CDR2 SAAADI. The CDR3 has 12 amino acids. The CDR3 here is CASSEQGRGYTF. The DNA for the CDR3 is TGCGCCAGCAGTGAACAGGGAAGAGGCTACACCTTC.